This T cell receptor (beta chain) comes out of a study of vaccination effects on CD4 cells after COVID-19. Unmatched junction bases numbered 1, after V lost 2 bases and J lost 0 bases. The CDR3 spans 15 residues. Germline CDR1 SGHTS, CDR2 YDEGEE. TCRdb's table, derived via immunoSEQ multiplex PCR, lists solely in-frame clones and lacks some. The sample shows roughly 20,000 clones, less than 85% of them seen only once. Sequencing followed a ViraFEST assay step that expanded antigen-specific CD4+ T cells with viral peptide pools. Isolating CD4+ T cells followed roughly ten days of culture. Worth noting for this clone: What it binds is not known.

The TCR originated in a human donor who received a COVID-19 vaccine. The V and J genes are TRBV5-8 and TRBJ2-1, with TRBD2 matching over 8 bases. This specimen was CD4+ T cells from PBMCs cultured with HCoV-229E spike peptides, taken before COVID-19 vaccination. The CDR3 is CASSLSGSSYNEQFF. CDR3 sequence (DNA): TGTGCCAGCAGCTTAAGCGGGAGCTCCTACAATGAGCAGTTCTTC. Together with reference TRBV5-8 and TRBJ2-1, the CDR3 gives the full variable domain: EAGVTQSPTHLIKTRGQQATLRCSPISGHTSVYWYQQALGLGLQFLLWYDEGEERNRGNFPPRFSGRQFPNYSSELNVNALELEDSALYLCASSLSGSSYNEQFFGPGTRLTVL.